Listed below are T cell receptor beta chains from one sample, sequenced in a study of T-cell memory formation after mild COVID-19. MiXCR, applied by TCRdb to the 5' RACE reads, yields one record per CDR3 protein. The sample has about 250,000 distinct CDR3 sequences; less than 20% are singletons. Input material: PBMCs or a T cell subset sorted from them (not recorded which). The receptors were sampled from an adult woman who had mild COVID-19 (a few samples of this study predate the infection). Cell type and time point are not known. Both conserved end residues are part of each CDR3. The order of the fields is J gene, clone size, D gene, V gene, CDR3 DNA, CDR3 protein. The D gene is left open where the match is weak. Clone sizes are given selectively: once, few, many, or a class where the clone is expanded.

TRBJ2-7,-,TRBD1,TRBV20-1,TGCAGTGCCCCAGATCCCGGGACAGGGTCCTACGAGCAGTACTTC,CSAPDPGTGSYEQYF
TRBJ1-2,-,-,TRBV3-1,TGTGCCAGCAGCCGCCTTAACTATGGCTACACCTTC,CASSRLNYGYTF
TRBJ2-5,few,-,TRBV10-3,TGTGCCATCAGTTCGGCTAGCGCTTACGAGACCCAGTACTTC,CAISSASAYETQYF
TRBJ1-6,few,-,TRBV12-3/TRBV12-4,TGTGCCAGCAGTTCTCAGGGGATCTCCTATAATTCACCCCTCCACTTT,CASSSQGISYNSPLHF
TRBJ2-4,-,TRBD1,TRBV15,TGTGCCACCAGCAGAGGCCCGGACAGGGACAAAAACATTCAGTACTTC,CATSRGPDRDKNIQYF
TRBJ2-1,many,TRBD2,TRBV7-6,TGTGCCAGCAGCTGGGCGGGGGGGTTAAACAATGAGCAGTTCTTC,CASSWAGGLNNEQFF
TRBJ2-7,many,-,TRBV30,TGTGCCTGGGCCGGGGGACTGACTTATACGGACGGTCCTATGGACGAGCAGTACTTC,CAWAGGLTYTDGPMDEQYF
TRBJ2-2,-,TRBD1,TRBV4-3,TGCGCCAGCAGCCAAGAGACAGGGCAGGTCGGGGAGCTGTTTTTT,CASSQETGQVGELFF
TRBJ1-4,-,TRBD1,TRBV7-9,TGTGCCAGCAGCCGGGGGACAGGGTCCGCAACTAATGAAAAACTGTTTTTT,CASSRGTGSATNEKLFF
TRBJ2-1,few,-,TRBV18,TGTGCCAGCTCACCCCTGGCCGGGGATGAGCAGTTCTTC,CASSPLAGDEQFF
TRBJ2-2,many,TRBD2,TRBV30,TGTGCCTGGAGTAGGGGACTAGCGGTCACCGGGGAGCTGTTTTTT,CAWSRGLAVTGELFF
TRBJ1-2,few,TRBD1,TRBV5-1,TGCGCCAGCAGCTTAAGTACAGGGGGTGCCTATGGCTACACCTTC,CASSLSTGGAYGYTF
TRBJ2-6,-,-,TRBV4-3,TGCGCCAGCAGCCAAGCCAACCAAAACGCCAACGTCCTGACTTTC,CASSQANQNANVLTF
TRBJ2-3,-,TRBD1,TRBV20-1,TGCAGTCCGGGACAGGGCACAGATACGCAGTATTTT,CSPGQGTDTQYF
TRBJ2-2,few,TRBD2,TRBV6-5,TGTGCCATCTACCCTGCAGCGGGAGGGCCGGGGGGCACCGGGGAGCTGTTTTTT,CAIYPAAGGPGGTGELFF
TRBJ2-2,-,-,TRBV11-2,TGTGCCAGCAGCCAAAGGCACCCGGGGGAGCCCCCAACCGGGGAGCTGTTTTTT,CASSQRHPGEPPTGELFF
TRBJ1-5,-,TRBD1,TRBV6-1,TGTGCCAGCAGCCCAGACAGGGACCTGCCCCAGCATTTT,CASSPDRDLPQHF
TRBJ2-1,few,TRBD1,TRBV5-6,TGTGCCAGCAGCATCAGGACAGGGAGTGAGTTCTTC,CASSIRTGSEFF
TRBJ1-5,-,-,TRBV24-1,TGTGCCACCCAAGGGATGGGCAATCAGCCCCAGCATTTT,CATQGMGNQPQHF
TRBJ1-1,-,-,TRBV7-2,TGTGCCAGCAGCTTAAAAGGTTTGGGGGGGAGCACTGAAGCTTTCTTT,CASSLKGLGGSTEAFF
TRBJ1-3,-,-,TRBV12-3/TRBV12-4,TGTGCCAGCAGTTTACTTATCTCTGGAAACACCATATATTTT,CASSLLISGNTIYF
TRBJ2-2,few,-,TRBV25-1,TGTGCCAGCAGTGCTCACAGGAGAGGGAACACCGGGGAGCTGTTTTTT,CASSAHRRGNTGELFF
TRBJ1-1,few,-,TRBV18,TGTGCCAGCTCACCACCCCCGCGAGGCACTGAAGCTTTCTTT,CASSPPPRGTEAFF
TRBJ2-7,few,-,TRBV6-1,TGTGCCAGTACCGTTTATGGTTACGAGCAGTACTTC,CASTVYGYEQYF
TRBJ2-1,few,-,TRBV5-1,TGCGCCAGCAGCACCTCCCCCCGGAGCTCCTACAATGAGCAGTTCTTC,CASSTSPRSSYNEQFF
TRBJ2-1,-,TRBD2,TRBV7-3,TGTGCCAGCAGCTTAGGGGGAGGGCAAAATGAGCAGTTCTTC,CASSLGGGQNEQFF
TRBJ1-1,few,TRBD1,TRBV27,TGTGCCAGCAGTTCGACAGGGGGGGAAGCTTTCTTT,CASSSTGGEAFF
TRBJ2-5,few,TRBD2,TRBV29-1,TGCAGCGCATCGGGACTAGCGGGAGGGTCCTTTCGGGAGACCCAGTACTTC,CSASGLAGGSFRETQYF
TRBJ1-2,few,-,TRBV20-1,TGCAGTGCCCTCATAAAGTGGGGGGGCCCAACTTACTATGGCTACACCTTC,CSALIKWGGPTYYGYTF
TRBJ2-2,few,TRBD1,TRBV5-1,TGCGCCAGCAGCCAGGGACAGACTACCGGGGAGCTGTTTTTT,CASSQGQTTGELFF
TRBJ2-7,many,TRBD2,TRBV10-3,TGTGCCATCAGGATTGGACTAGCGGGGAGCGAGCAGTACTTC,CAIRIGLAGSEQYF
TRBJ2-7,-,TRBD2,TRBV6-1,TGTGCCACTAGGACTAGCGGGATGAGGAACGAGCAGTACTTC,CATRTSGMRNEQYF
TRBJ1-5,-,-,TRBV5-1,TGCGCCAGCAGCCCGGGGATCAATCAGCCCCAGCATTTT,CASSPGINQPQHF
TRBJ2-3,many,-,TRBV4-2,TGTGCCAGCAGTCAAATCCTCGGGGGCGGCACAGATACGCAGTATTTT,CASSQILGGGTDTQYF
TRBJ2-5,few,-,TRBV4-2,TGTGCCAGCAGCCTCAGTAGCGGTCAAGAGACCCAGTACTTC,CASSLSSGQETQYF
TRBJ2-7,many,TRBD1,TRBV5-1,TGCGCCAGCAGCGGGGGACAGGGAGGTTCGTCTTACTACGAGCAGTACTTC,CASSGGQGGSSYYEQYF
TRBJ1-1,few,TRBD1,TRBV5-1,TGCGCCAGCAGCTTCGGGACAGGGGGTACCACTGAAGCTTTCTTT,CASSFGTGGTTEAFF
TRBJ2-1,few,-,TRBV4-3,TGCGCCAGCAGCCCCGAGGGGGGCGGGAGTTACAATGAGCAGTTCTTC,CASSPEGGGSYNEQFF
TRBJ2-3,few,-,TRBV3-1,TGTGCCAGCAGCCAAGGGAGACTACACACAGATACGCAGTATTTT,CASSQGRLHTDTQYF
TRBJ2-3,-,-,TRBV6-5,TGTGCCAGCGAGGGGCGCGGGAGCACAGATACGCAGTATTTT,CASEGRGSTDTQYF
TRBJ1-2,few,-,TRBV6-5,TGTGCCAGCCGTCGTGACTTTAACTATGGCTACACCTTC,CASRRDFNYGYTF
TRBJ1-5,many,TRBD1,TRBV25-1,TGTGCCAGCAGTACCGGGACAGGGGGAAGTCAGCCCCAGCATTTT,CASSTGTGGSQPQHF
TRBJ2-4,many,-,TRBV12-3/TRBV12-4,TGTGCCAGCAGTTTACTGGGGGCCAAAAACATTCAGTACTTC,CASSLLGAKNIQYF